This T cell receptor (beta chain) was documented in a study of radiation and T cells in renal cell carcinoma. The overall study: Nephrectomy followed 15 Gy stereotactic body radiation by 4 weeks.

Study conclusions and caveats: In blood, top tumor clones expanded by 2 weeks, shrinking by 4.

The sample holds one count of this clone. The antigen is unknown. Sequenced by immunoSEQ multiplex PCR; TCRdb stores in-frame clones only, minus some. The top ten hold under 30% of the sample, which has 40,000 to 60,000 clones, about 80% seen once. As to time point: blood 2 weeks post-SBRT. Stated treatment: 15 Gy SBRT to primary tumor, nephrectomy 4 weeks later. The sequence was collected from a woman in her seventies with renal cell carcinoma. Sequenced material: blood, taken from a patient whose treatment included radiotherapy and nephrectomy.

This CDR3 is CASREGSHSTDTQYF. The CDR3 DNA reads TGCGCCAGCAGGGAGGGTAGCCACAGCACAGATACGCAGTATTTT. The gene calls are TRBV5-1 and TRBJ2-3; D is possibly TRBD2 (6 bases). The CDR3 has 15 amino acids. V gave up 5 bases and J gave up 0 bases, with 13 bases separating them. CDR1 is SGHRS, CDR2 YFSETQ, per germline.